What follows are 23 T cell receptor beta chains derived from one specimen sequenced in a study of cytomegalovirus exposure and HLA in healthy donors. The primer mix had 60 Vbeta and 13 Jbeta primers. TCRdb's copy holds only in-frame clones and misses some; the assay was immunoSEQ multiplex PCR. Of about 84,000 clones in the sample, over 75% are singletons; the top ten hold roughly 2.6%. Sequencing was carried out using PBMCs. The receptors stem from a male donor in good health and CMV-seropositive.

The J gene is TRBJ2-2, the V gene TRBV7-6; D unresolved. This CDR3 has 14 residues. Trimming removed 1 base at V and 5 bases at J, with 8 bases between. Germline CDR1 is SGHVS and CDR2 is FNYEAQ. This CDR3 is CASSLDTTTGELFF. CDR3 nucleotide sequence: TGTGCCAGCAGCTTAGATACAACAACCGGGGAGCTGTTTTTT.

Points on this clone: Other DNA variants within this sample encode the same CDR3. The CDR3 DNA sequence: TGTGCCAGCAGATCACAGGGGGCGCATGGCTACACCTTC. Amino acid sequence: CASRSQGAHGYTF. The rearrangement joins TRBV28 to TRBJ1-2; 9 nucleotides align to TRBD1. Trimming cost V 6 bases and J 6 bases; bases outside gene matches: 5. The germline V gene has CDR1 MDHEN and CDR2 SYDVKM. CDR3 length: 13 amino acids.

Comments on this clone: The sample contains more than one DNA sequence encoding this CDR3. V gene TRBV7-9 combines with J gene TRBJ2-5, with TRBD2 matching over 7 bases. Germline CDR1 is SEHNR and CDR2 is FQNEAQ (reference sequence). The CDR3 consists of 14 residues. Trimming cost V 3 bases and J 2 bases; bases outside gene matches: 3. The CDR3 sequence is CASSLASGQETQYF. CDR3 coding DNA: TGTGCCAGCAGCTTGGCTAGCGGACAAGAGACCCAGTACTTC.

This chain joins TRBV19 and TRBJ1-1; no firm D call. The CDR3 covers 12 residues. The ends were cut back, 7 bases at V and 8 bases at J, with 14 bases in the middle. CDR1 is LNHDA, CDR2 SQIVND, per germline (reference sequence). Here the CDR3 DNA reads TGTGCCAGTAAGTCGCAGGTGTGGGAAGCTTTCTTT. This encodes CASKSQVWEAFF.

The V call is TRBV15, the J call TRBJ2-1, with 12 positions matching TRBD2. V trimming: 1 base; J trimming: 0 bases; junction bases outside the gene matches: 10. This CDR3 region has 20 residues. The germline gives CDR1 LNHNV, CDR2 YYDKDF (reference sequence). The CDR3 loop is CATSRALGTSGSSSYNEQFF. The CDR3 DNA reads as TGTGCCACCAGCAGAGCCTTAGGGACTAGCGGGTCCAGCTCCTACAATGAGCAGTTCTTC.

Note on this clone: This CDR3 is missing its conserved last phenylalanine or tryptophan, likely due to a read error. The genes are TRBV7-9 and TRBJ1-1; no firm D call. Germline-derived CDR1 and CDR2 are SEHNR and FQNEAQ (reference sequence). The V end was cut by 8 bases, the J end by 11 bases, with 18 bases between. The CDR3 covers 12 residues. As DNA, the CDR3 is TGTGCCAGCCCCCTTGTGGTTGACGAGGCTTTCTTG. Its translation is CASPLVVDEAFL.

This clone was seen just once. V usage is TRBV9 and J usage is TRBJ2-7, with 15 positions matching TRBD2. J lost 7 bases, V lost 1 base, and 12 bases had no gene match. The germline V gene has CDR1 SGDLS and CDR2 YYNGEE. This CDR3 region has 18 residues. This chain's CDR3 is CASSVSGLAGGPSGEQYF. CDR3 in DNA: TGTGCCAGCAGCGTATCGGGACTAGCGGGAGGACCCTCCGGTGAGCAGTACTTC.

The chain is built from TRBV9 and TRBJ2-1; D may be TRBD2 (6 bases). Trimming removed 4 bases at V and 4 bases at J, with 18 bases between. CDR3 length: 16 amino acids. Germline values: CDR1 SGDLS, CDR2 YYNGEE. CDR3 residues: CASSPGTPSFYNEQFF. The CDR3 nucleotides read TGTGCCAGCAGCCCGGGGACTCCCTCCTTTTACAATGAGCAGTTCTTC.

This clone was seen a handful of times. V gene TRBV6-1 combines with J gene TRBJ2-7; tentative D call: TRBD2 (6 bases). Trimming removed 4 bases from V and 3 bases from J, with 16 bases in between. The CDR3 loop spans 15 amino acids. Germline values: CDR1 MNHNS, CDR2 SASEGT. The CDR3 region has the DNA TGTGCCAGCAGTGTTGGTATGGGGGGTAGCTACGAGCAGTACTTC. It translates to CASSVGMGGSYEQYF.

The rearrangement links TRBV5-1 to TRBJ1-4; perhaps TRBD1 as D (5 bases). Per the germline V gene, CDR1 is SGHRS and CDR2 is YFSETQ. This CDR3 has 14 residues. V lost 4 bases and J 7 bases, leaving 14 bases between the germline ends. The CDR3 nucleotides read TGCGCCAGCAGCAGAAAAGATCAGGGTGAAAAACTGTTTTTT. As protein: CASSRKDQGEKLFF. The full variable domain, its missing parts supplied by reference TRBV5-1 and TRBJ1-4, is KAGVTQTPRYLIKTRGQQVTLSCSPISGHRSVSWYQQTPGQGLQFLFEYFSETQRNKGNFPGRFSGRQFSNSRSEMNVSTLELGDSALYLCASSRKDQGEKLFFGSGTQLSVL.

A single count supports this clone. The gene calls are TRBV6-4 and TRBJ2-1; 8 bases are a match to TRBD2. Losses at the gene ends were 7 bases for V and 6 bases for J; bases not matched to a gene: 11. The CDR3 has 15 residues. Per the germline V gene, CDR1 is MRHNA and CDR2 is SNTAGT. The CDR3 bases are TGTGCCAGCATGCCCCAAGCGGGAGCGGGCAATGAGCAGTTCTTC. It specifies CASMPQAGAGNEQFF.

The chain joins TRBV6-6 to TRBJ2-1; TRBD2 agrees at 7 bases. CDR1 and CDR2 from the germline V gene are MNHNY and SVGAGI (reference sequence). The CDR3 has 15 amino acids. The V segment lost 0 bases and the J segment 8 bases; nucleotides outside the gene matches: 7. The CDR3 sequence is CASSYSNREVYEQFF. The CDR3 DNA follows: TGTGCCAGCAGTTACTCAAATCGGGAGGTGTATGAGCAGTTCTTC.

The chain uses TRBV9 and TRBJ2-7; tentatively, D is TRBD2 (6 bases). The V end lost 5 bases, the J end lost 6 bases, and 18 bases lay between the germline ends. The germline V gene encodes CDR1 SGDLS and CDR2 YYNGEE. The CDR3 runs to 14 residues. CDR3 in amino acids: CASSKLAGTSEQYF. The CDR3 nucleotides read TGTGCCAGCAGTAAGCTGGCGGGAACGAGCGAGCAGTACTTC.

The V and J genes are TRBV6-5 and TRBJ2-7; tentatively, D is TRBD1 (6 bases). This CDR3 comprises 13 residues. From germline, CDR1 is MNHEY and CDR2 SVGAGI. V was trimmed by 4 bases and J by 8 bases, leaving 15 bases between them. CDR3 amino acids: CASSSPLTGKQYF. CDR3 DNA sequence: TGTGCCAGCAGTTCCCCTTTAACAGGGAAGCAGTACTTC.

The rearrangement links TRBV7-9 to TRBJ2-3; no clear D. The CDR3 runs 15 residues. Trimming pared 7 bases from V and 3 bases from J, leaving 17 bases between. Germline CDR1 SEHNR, CDR2 FQNEAQ (reference sequence). The CDR3 DNA reads TGTGCCAGCACCGTTTCGGGTTTTAGTACAGATACGCAGTATTTT. This codes for CASTVSGFSTDTQYF.

The chain couples TRBV27 to TRBJ1-1, with TRBD1 as a possible D gene (6 bases). Trimming pared 2 bases from V and 7 bases from J, leaving 14 bases between. CDR1 MNHEY and CDR2 SMNVEV come from the germline V gene (reference sequence). There are 14 residues in the CDR3. In DNA, the CDR3 is TGTGCCAGCAGTTTAAGCAGGGGACGCGGTGAAGCTTTCTTT. Its translation: CASSLSRGRGEAFF.

CDR3 sequence: CASSPLSNDYRGQETQYF. As DNA, the CDR3 is TGCGCCAGCAGCCCCCTTAGTAACGACTACAGGGGGCAAGAGACCCAGTACTTC. V usage is TRBV5-1 and J usage is TRBJ2-5; 8 nucleotides match TRBD1. The CDR3 is 18 residues long. V gave up 4 bases and J gave up 2 bases; unmatched junction bases: 16. Germline lookup yields CDR1 SGHRS and CDR2 YFSETQ.

This chain uses TRBV4-1 with TRBJ1-2; no reliable D call. The V and J ends lost 0 bases and 2 bases respectively, with 22 bases between them. This CDR3 has 19 residues. Germline values: CDR1 MGHRA, CDR2 YSYEKL. The DNA of the CDR3 is TGCGCCAGCAGCCAAGAACCTTTTTCTGCCCTATTCTCGAACTATGGCTACACCTTC. This sequence encodes CASSQEPFSALFSNYGYTF.

The CDR3 sequence is CASSLVSREYEQFF. DNA for the CDR3: TGCGCCAGCAGCTTGGTTTCCCGGGAGTATGAGCAGTTCTTC. The chain employs TRBV5-1 and TRBJ2-1, with D perhaps TRBD2 (6 bases). Trimming cost V 0 bases and J 8 bases, with 12 bases left between them. The CDR3 is 14 amino acids. Germline lookup yields CDR1 SGHRS and CDR2 YFSETQ.

This chain uses TRBV19 with TRBJ2-5; 8 bases are a match to TRBD1. The ends lost 5 bases at V and 1 base at J; junction bases unmatched: 6. The CDR3 is 15 residues long. CDR1 is LNHDA, CDR2 SQIVND, per germline (reference sequence). The CDR3 loop reads CASSVDRGGQETQYF. The CDR3 region has the DNA TGTGCCAGTAGTGTCGACAGGGGTGGCCAAGAGACCCAGTACTTC.

The chain uses TRBV13 and TRBJ1-2; 8 nucleotides match TRBD1. The CDR3 totals 16 residues. Germline trimming cut 5 bases from V and 7 bases from J; bases unmatched to any gene: 15. Germline V CDR1 and CDR2: PRHDT, FYEKMQ (reference sequence). CDR3 DNA: TGTGCCAGCAGCGAACTCCGGGCCCCAGGGGGCTTTGGCTACACCTTC. Encoded protein: CASSELRAPGGFGYTF.

V is TRBV11-2 and J is TRBJ2-3; tentatively, D is TRBD2 (5 bases). Germline V CDR1 and CDR2: SGHAT, FQNNGV. CDR3 length: 15 residues. V lost 3 bases and J lost 6, with 16 bases in between. The CDR3 coding sequence is TGTGCCAGCAGCTTTTGGGAGTTCGGGGTGGATACGCAGTATTTT. Protein: CASSFWEFGVDTQYF.

This clone was seen only a few times. This rearrangement joins TRBV19 to TRBJ1-1; D unresolved. The CDR3 extends over 13 amino acids. V lost 2 bases to trimming and J lost 2 bases, with 6 bases between them. CDR1 is LNHDA, CDR2 SQIVND, per germline (reference sequence). The CDR3 here is CASSIQKNTEAFF. The CDR3, as DNA: TGTGCCAGTAGTATACAGAAAAACACTGAAGCTTTCTTT. Using reference TRBV19 and TRBJ1-1 for the parts outside the CDR3, the full variable domain is DGGITQSPKYLFRKEGQNVTLSCEQNLNHDAMYWYRQDPGQGLRLIYYSQIVNDFQKGDIAEGYSVSREKKESFPLTVTSAQKNPTAFYLCASSIQKNTEAFFGQGTRLTVV.